This TCR beta chain was sequenced for a study of monozygotic twins with inflammatory bowel disease. CDR3 size: 13 residues. Each UMI harboured a 6-nucleotide sample barcode and was appended via template switching. With the 5' RACE reads reprocessed, TCRdb shows one record per CDR3 protein and no DNA. Its listing shows around 380,000 distinct CDR3 sequences. This chain links TRBV12-3 or TRBV12-4 with TRBJ2-7. This sequence originates from a human donor with ulcerative colitis or Crohn's disease, or a healthy co-twin of an affected twin (not recorded which). The sample was blood. The CDR3 is CASRLAELYEQYF.